What follows are 22 T cell receptor beta chains derived from one specimen sequenced in a study of response to subunit inactivated influenza vaccine. TCRdb reanalysed the RT-PCR reads using MiXCR and keeps one entry per CDR3 protein. The sample has 500,000 to 550,000 distinct CDR3 sequences, 7.6% seen once. The sequenced sample was PBMCs from blood, obtained 23 months after vaccination. The receptors were sampled from a man aged 45 to 75 who received an inactivated influenza vaccine.

At least ten counts were recorded for this clonotype. The V and J genes are TRBV12-3 or TRBV12-4 and TRBJ2-7, with D hard to call. V dropped 7 bases and J dropped 0 bases, with 10 bases sitting between them. This CDR3 has 13 residues. The CDR3 protein is CASKQDGSYEQYF. CDR3 DNA sequence: TGTGCCAGCAAGCAAGACGGCTCCTACGAGCAGTACTTC.

This clonotype was counted a few times. One end of the junction fails to match germline, which may point to a read error. V is TRBV7-2 and J is TRBJ2-3; TRBD1 matches at 10 bases. The germline gives CDR1 SGHTA, CDR2 FQGNSA. The CDR3 loop spans 15 amino acids. The CDR3 loop reads CAGRGQGFFADTQYF. The CDR3, as DNA: TGTGCCGGCAGGGGACAGGGGTTTTTCGCAGATACGCAGTATTTT.

This clonotype was observed many times. This rearrangement joins TRBV6-2 or TRBV6-3 to TRBJ2-5; 10 positions agree with TRBD2. The CDR3 extends over 15 amino acids. Germline CDR1 is MNHEY and CDR2 is SVGEGT. V lost 6 bases and J lost 5; bases outside the gene matches: 9. The CDR3 protein is CASSKTLAGVETQYF. CDR3 DNA sequence: TGTGCCAGCAGCAAAACTCTAGCGGGAGTTGAGACCCAGTACTTC.

This clonotype showed up just a few times. V and J are TRBV19 and TRBJ2-2, with D maybe TRBD1 (5 bases). Between the trimmed V and J ends, which lost 6 bases and 4 bases, there was a span of 21 bases. Germline V gene lookup returns CDR1 LNHDA and CDR2 SQIVND (reference sequence). The CDR3 runs to 17 residues. As DNA, the CDR3 is TGTGCCAGTAGCCCCCGCCTGTCAGGGATTGTCACCGGGGAGCTGTTTTTT. Protein: CASSPRLSGIVTGELFF.

The J gene is TRBJ2-1, the V gene TRBV11-2; 7 bases line up with TRBD2. This CDR3 has 16 residues. Germline V gene sequence: CDR1 SGHAT, CDR2 FQNNGV. Losses at the gene ends were 6 bases for V and 0 bases for J; bases not matched to a gene: 8. The CDR3 DNA is TGTGCCAGCAGATTCCCGGGGAGGGGCTCCTACAATGAGCAGTTCTTC. Its translation is CASRFPGRGSYNEQFF.

This clonotype was counted between two and nine times. The chain uses TRBV7-2 and TRBJ2-1; 7 bases map to TRBD2. CDR1 is SGHTA and CDR2 is FQGNSA in the germline V gene. The ends lost 5 bases at V and 6 bases at J; junction bases unmatched: 7. The length of the CDR3 is 14 residues. The CDR3 DNA reads TGTGCCAGCAGCCCGGGACTACCCCTCAATGAGCAGTTCTTC. The encoded protein is CASSPGLPLNEQFF.

This chain uses TRBV12-5 with TRBJ2-3; 10 nucleotides line up with TRBD2. The CDR3 contains 15 residues. The junction had 9 bases not matched to a gene; V was cut back by 6 bases and J by 6 bases. The germline CDR1 and CDR2 sequences are LGHNT and FRNRAP. CDR3 region: CASGYGASGSDTQYF. In DNA, the CDR3 is TGTGCTAGTGGGTACGGGGCTAGCGGGAGTGATACGCAGTATTTT.

V usage is TRBV28 and J usage is TRBJ1-1; D possibly corresponds to TRBD1 (5 bases). Deletions cut 2 bases from V and 2 bases from J, with 9 bases between. This CDR3 region has 14 residues. The germline V gene encodes CDR1 MDHEN and CDR2 SYDVKM. CDR3 region: CASSLPRDNTEAFF. Here the CDR3 DNA reads TGTGCCAGCAGTTTACCCAGGGACAACACTGAAGCTTTCTTT.

This clonotype was counted ten times or more. V usage is TRBV6-2 or TRBV6-3 and J usage is TRBJ2-1; D is ambiguous. Per the germline V gene, CDR1 is MNHEY and CDR2 is SVGEGT. V shed 5 bases and J shed 6 bases, with 11 bases lying between them. The CDR3 runs 13 residues. Written as DNA, the CDR3 is TGTGCCAGCAGTCTATCCCCCCCCAATGAGCAGTTCTTC. It yields the protein CASSLSPPNEQFF.

This clonotype was seen a few times. J is TRBJ2-7 and V is TRBV20-1; 9 bases are a match to TRBD2. This CDR3 region has 13 residues. CDR1 DFQATT and CDR2 SNEGSKA come from the germline V gene (reference sequence). J lost 6 bases, V lost 3 bases, and 6 bases had no gene match. The CDR3 DNA reads TGCAGTGCTAGCCCCCTAGCGGGAACCGAGCAGTACTTC. It is translated as CSASPLAGTEQYF.

This clonotype was detected many times. The chain couples TRBV11-2 to TRBJ2-2, with 13 bases lining up with TRBD2. CDR1 and CDR2 (germline): SGHAT, FQNNGV. The V gene end was trimmed by 4 bases and the J gene end by 5 bases; junction bases not matched to a gene: 16. The CDR3 is 20 residues long. DNA for the CDR3: TGTGCCAGCAGCTCTAAACTCACTACTAGCGGGGGGGCCAGGACCGGGGAGCTGTTTTTT. Its protein product is CASSSKLTTSGGARTGELFF.

This clonotype was seen many times. The chain is built from TRBV7-9 and TRBJ2-7, with 7 bases aligning to TRBD1. The germline CDR1 and CDR2 sequences are SEHNR and FQNEAQ (reference sequence). The CDR3 contains 16 residues. Losses at the gene ends were 2 bases for V and 5 bases for J; bases not matched to a gene: 12. As DNA, the CDR3 is TGTGCCAGCAGCTTAAGGCGACAGGGCGGAATGGACGAGCAGTACTTC. This gives the protein CASSLRRQGGMDEQYF.

The chain combines TRBV7-2 with TRBJ2-1; D is possibly TRBD2 (5 bases). Germline V gene data show CDR1 as SGHTA and CDR2 as FQGNSA. This CDR3 is 16 amino acids long. The V end was cut by 0 bases, the J end by 0 bases, with 9 bases between. The CDR3 DNA reads TGTGCCAGCAGCTTAGCTGGACTGAGCTCCTACAATGAGCAGTTCTTC. Amino acids: CASSLAGLSSYNEQFF.

This clonotype was counted at least ten times. The chain couples TRBV7-8 to TRBJ2-7, with 10 bases fitting TRBD2. This CDR3 comprises 15 residues. The germline V gene encodes CDR1 SGHVS and CDR2 FQNEAQ. J gave up 3 bases and V 0 bases, and 2 bases lay outside the gene matches. Here the CDR3 DNA reads TGTGCCAGCAGCTTAGCTACTAGCGGGATCTACGAGCAGTACTTC. This gives the protein CASSLATSGIYEQYF.

This clonotype was counted a few times. The chain carries TRBV10-3 and TRBJ2-5, with 7 bases aligning to TRBD1. Trimming at V came to 10 bases and at J to 4 bases, leaving 9 bases not matched to a gene. This CDR3 is built from 13 residues. CDR1 and CDR2 from the germline V gene are ENHRY and SYGVKD. Written as DNA, the CDR3 is TGTGCCACAACAGCTCCAGGGGGAGAGACCCAGTACTTC. Translating it yields CATTAPGGETQYF.

This clonotype appeared many times. The chain has TRBV6-1 and TRBJ2-1; 7 nucleotides agree with TRBD1. V lost 2 bases, J lost 1 base, and 8 bases stayed unmatched. Germline V gene data show CDR1 as MNHNS and CDR2 as SASEGT. This CDR3 has 17 amino acids. The CDR3, as DNA: TGTGCCAGCAGTGAATCTCGACCAGGGGGATCCTACAATGAGCAGTTCTTC. Its protein is CASSESRPGGSYNEQFF.

The rearrangement uses TRBV7-9 and TRBJ1-1; D gene unclear. The CDR3 is 15 residues long. Germline values: CDR1 SEHNR, CDR2 FQNEAQ (reference sequence). Trimming stripped 7 bases from V and 1 base from J, with 16 bases between. DNA of the CDR3: TGTGCCAGCACCCTTTATTCCGGCCAGAACACTGAAGCTTTCTTT. It translates to CASTLYSGQNTEAFF.

This clonotype was recorded many times. The rearrangement links TRBV7-2 to TRBJ2-3, with D uncertain. The germline gives CDR1 SGHTA, CDR2 FQGNSA. The CDR3 runs to 11 residues. V lost 8 bases, J lost 2 bases, and 5 bases lay in between. This CDR3 is CASGFTDTQYF. In nucleotides, the CDR3 is TGTGCCAGCGGTTTCACAGATACGCAGTATTTT.

This clonotype was seen many times. The chain has TRBV12-3 or TRBV12-4 and TRBJ2-7, with D possibly being TRBD1 or TRBD2 (6 bases each). V lost 0 bases to trimming and J lost 7 bases, with 13 bases between them. The CDR3 is made up of 14 amino acids. Here the CDR3 reads CASSLAGGTGEQYF. CDR3 nucleotide sequence: TGTGCCAGCAGTTTAGCCGGGGGCACTGGAGAGCAGTACTTC.

The J gene is TRBJ2-5, the V gene TRBV15, with 13 bases aligning to TRBD2. The V and J ends lost 7 bases and 4 bases, in that order; junction bases with no gene match: 9. CDR1 is LNHNV and CDR2 is YYDKDF in the germline V gene (reference sequence). The CDR3 loop spans 16 amino acids. The CDR3 reads CATTTTRLAGGETQYF. As DNA, the CDR3 is TGTGCCACCACCACCACCCGACTAGCGGGAGGAGAGACCCAGTACTTC. Drawing the rest from reference TRBV15 and TRBJ2-5, the complete variable domain is DAMVIQNPRYQVTQFGKPVTLSCSQTLNHNVMYWYQQKSSQAPKLLFHYYDKDFNNEADTPDNFQSRRPNTSFCFLDIRSPGLGDTAMYLCATTTTRLAGGETQYFGPGTRLLVL.

This clonotype was recorded a few times. The chain has TRBV9 and TRBJ2-1; TRBD2 aligns across 7 bases. This CDR3 has 16 residues. The V gene's germline CDR1 is SGDLS and CDR2 YYNGEE. J lost 3 bases, V lost 0 bases, and 6 bases had no gene match. The CDR3 region has the DNA TGTGCCAGCAGCGTAGTTGCGGGAGTGAGCTACAATGAGCAGTTCTTC. As protein: CASSVVAGVSYNEQFF. The full variable domain, in which reference TRBV9 and TRBJ2-1 provide the parts outside the CDR3, is DSGVTQTPKHLITATGQRVTLRCSPRSGDLSVYWYQQSLDQGLQFLIQYYNGEERAKGNILERFSAQQFPDLHSELNLSSLELGDSALYFCASSVVAGVSYNEQFFGPGTRLTVL.

This clonotype was observed a handful of times. The chain links TRBV9 to TRBJ2-3, with D tentatively TRBD1 (6 bases). The germline V gene encodes CDR1 SGDLS and CDR2 YYNGEE. Trimming pared 6 bases from V and 2 bases from J, leaving 13 bases between. This CDR3 contains 14 residues. DNA of the CDR3: TGTGCCAGCACACGGGACACCTACACAGATACGCAGTATTTT. Encoded protein: CASTRDTYTDTQYF.